Shown below are 7 T cell receptor beta chains from a single sample sequenced in a study of CD8+CD57+ T cells in acquired aplastic anemia. The TCR beta profiling, which covered VDJ combination and CDR3 sequence, was carried out using genomic DNA as the template. Using its own MiXCR run on the reads, TCRdb lists one record per CDR3 protein. This sample has about 180,000 distinct CDR3 sequences; more than 60% occur once, and the top ten carry about 42%. Individuals selected for sequencing had exhibited CD8+CD57+ cell expansion on flow cytometry. Sequencing was carried out using sorted CD4+, CD8+, or CD8+CD57+ T cells (not recorded which) from PBMCs. All receptors derive from a human donor with aplastic anemia.

The chain is built from TRBV11-2 and TRBJ2-5; D might be TRBD2 (5 bases). CDR1 and CDR2 (germline): SGHAT, FQNNGV. The CDR3 runs 15 residues. The V end lost 3 bases, the J end lost 5 bases, and 16 bases lay between the germline ends. The CDR3 nucleotides are TGTGCCAGCAGCTTGGTGGTAGAAGGAGGTGAGACCCAGTACTTC. Protein sequence: CASSLVVEGGETQYF.

The table lists this clonotype with many counts. CDR3 bases: TGTGCCAGCAGCCTCGGCAGGGTCCAAGAGACCCAGTACTTC. Translated, it gives CASSLGRVQETQYF. The V gene is TRBV7-9, the J gene TRBJ2-5; possible D gene TRBD1, 5 bases. Germline CDR1 SEHNR, CDR2 FQNEAQ (reference sequence). V was clipped by 5 bases and J by 1 base, with 11 bases between them. CDR3 length: 14 amino acids.

The V and J genes are TRBV2 and TRBJ2-7; D call uncertain. Looked up from germline, CDR1 is SNHLY and CDR2 is FYNNEI. V lost 8 bases to trimming and J lost 7 bases, with 12 bases between them. This CDR3 spans 11 amino acids. The CDR3 DNA reads as TGTGCCAGCCTCTATAGTGAAGAGCAGTACTTC. It specifies CASLYSEEQYF.

Regarding this clonotype: This may arise from a read error, as a much more abundant clone is one base away. The chain has TRBV3-1 and TRBJ2-7; the D is unclear. The CDR3 consists of 12 residues. Deletions cut 4 bases from V and 5 bases from J, with 9 bases between. Germline lookup yields CDR1 LGHDT and CDR2 YNNKEL (reference sequence). The CDR3 DNA follows: TGTGCCAGCAGCCTAGTGTCGGACGAGCAGTACTTC. It translates to CASSLVSDEQYF.

The CDR3 sequence is CSARGLADEQFF. Written as DNA, the CDR3 is TGCAGTGCTAGAGGACTAGCGGATGAGCAGTTCTTC. The chain employs TRBV20-1 and TRBJ2-1, with 9 bases aligning to TRBD2. Germline V gene data show CDR1 as DFQATT and CDR2 as SNEGSKA (reference sequence). After removal of 1 base from V and 8 bases from J, the junction contained 0 bases not matched to a gene. CDR3 length: 12 amino acids.

There are a few counts of this clonotype. The gene calls are TRBV27 and TRBJ1-5; 7 bases are a match to TRBD1. Unmatched junction bases numbered 4, after V lost 3 bases and J lost 5 bases. Germline values: CDR1 MNHEY, CDR2 SMNVEV (reference sequence). The CDR3 loop spans 14 amino acids. The CDR3 protein is CASSLFQGDQPQHF. The CDR3 DNA is TGTGCCAGCAGTTTGTTTCAGGGGGATCAGCCCCAGCATTTT.

The chain has TRBV7-9 and TRBJ1-2, with D tentatively TRBD1 (6 bases). CDR1 SEHNR and CDR2 FQNEAQ come from the germline V gene (reference sequence). The CDR3 loop spans 15 amino acids. V gave up 5 bases and J gave up 4 bases, with 17 bases separating them. The CDR3 sequence is CASSLGPDRTYGYTF. CDR3 bases: TGTGCCAGCAGCCTAGGCCCGGACAGAACCTATGGCTACACCTTC.